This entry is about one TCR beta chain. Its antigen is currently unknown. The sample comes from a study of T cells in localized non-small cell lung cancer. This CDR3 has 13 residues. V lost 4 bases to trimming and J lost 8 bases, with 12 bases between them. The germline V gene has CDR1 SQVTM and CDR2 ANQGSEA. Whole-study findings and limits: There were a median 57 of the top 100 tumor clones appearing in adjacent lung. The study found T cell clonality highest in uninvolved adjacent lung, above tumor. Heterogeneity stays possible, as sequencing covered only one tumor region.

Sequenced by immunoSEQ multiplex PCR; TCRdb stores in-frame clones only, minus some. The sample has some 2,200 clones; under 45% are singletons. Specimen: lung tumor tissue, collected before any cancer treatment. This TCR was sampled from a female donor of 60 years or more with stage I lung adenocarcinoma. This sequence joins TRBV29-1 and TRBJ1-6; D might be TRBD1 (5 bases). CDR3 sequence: CSVAGGRDSPLHF. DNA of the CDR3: TGCAGCGTTGCCGGGGGGAGGGATTCACCCCTCCACTTT.